These 27 T cell receptor beta chains originate from one sample sequenced in a study of beta chain features in type 1 diabetes. Every isolated RNA sample was fully reverse transcribed, so sequencing captured expressed TCRB transcripts. The protocol was immunoSEQ multiplex PCR, while the TCRdb copy is restricted to in-frame clones and leaves out a portion. Here the sample spans hundreds of thousands of clones, approximately 28% being singletons. The specimen sequenced was naive CD4+ T cells from blood. These receptors were obtained from a man aged 18-30 years in good health.

The V call is TRBV9, the J call TRBJ2-7, with 8 bases that match TRBD2. After removal of 0 bases from V and 3 bases from J, the junction contained 5 bases not matched to a gene. The CDR3 is 15 residues long. Germline loops: CDR1 SGDLS, CDR2 YYNGEE. CDR3 loop: CASSVDIAGNYEQYF. For the CDR3, the DNA is TGTGCCAGCAGCGTAGATATAGCGGGGAACTACGAGCAGTACTTC.

A few counts support this clone. The chain is built from TRBV10-3 and TRBJ1-2; 7 bases agree with TRBD1. The V segment lost 9 bases and the J segment 5 bases; nucleotides outside the gene matches: 12. The CDR3 totals 14 residues. Looked up from germline, CDR1 is ENHRY and CDR2 is SYGVKD. As DNA, the CDR3 is TGTGCCATAACGTCGACAGGGTTAGAATATGGCTACACCTTC. Amino acid sequence: CAITSTGLEYGYTF.

The V gene is TRBV5-5, the J gene TRBJ2-1, with a weak D call TRBD2 (5 bases). The CDR3 has 15 amino acids. Per the germline V gene, CDR1 is SGHKS and CDR2 is YYEKEE (reference sequence). Trimming cost V 0 bases and J 0 bases, with 7 bases left between them. This CDR3 reads CASSLGAASYNEQFF. Written as DNA, the CDR3 is TGTGCCAGCAGCTTGGGAGCGGCCTCCTACAATGAGCAGTTCTTC.

This chain links TRBV2 with TRBJ2-7; D possibly corresponds to TRBD1 (5 bases). This CDR3 spans 14 amino acids. The V gene lost 4 bases and the J gene lost 5 bases, with 15 bases spanning the gap. In germline, CDR1 is SNHLY, CDR2 FYNNEI. CDR3 region: CASSGAAWGNEQYF. Here the CDR3 DNA reads TGTGCCAGCAGTGGGGCTGCGTGGGGCAACGAGCAGTACTTC.

The V gene is TRBV29-1, the J gene TRBJ1-5; 7 bases line up with TRBD1. J lost 2 bases, V lost 5 bases, and 3 bases had no gene match. The CDR3 totals 13 residues. In germline, CDR1 is SQVTM, CDR2 ANQGSEA. The CDR3 region is CSVQGEGNQPQHF. DNA for the CDR3: TGCAGCGTTCAGGGGGAAGGCAATCAGCCCCAGCATTTT.

This clone was detected a few times. The chain has TRBV30 and TRBJ2-7, with D perhaps matching TRBD1 (6 bases). Germline V gives CDR1 GTSNPN, CDR2 SVGIG (reference sequence). With 5 bases removed from V and 4 bases from J, the gap between germline ends came to 15 bases. The CDR3 consists of 13 residues. CDR3 nucleotides: TGTGCCTGGGCCCCAGGGGCCATATACGAGCAGTACTTC. It encodes CAWAPGAIYEQYF. Filled out from reference TRBV30 and TRBJ2-7, the complete variable domain reads SQTIHQWPATLVQPVGSPLSLECTVEGTSNPNLYWYRQAAGRGLQLLFYSVGIGQISSEVPQNLSASRPQDRQFILSSKKLLLSDSGFYLCAWAPGAIYEQYFGPGTRLTVT.

This clone was picked up one time. The CDR3 DNA reads TGTGCCAGCAGCCTCTCAGGGACAACTAATGAAAAACTGTTTTTT. Encoded protein: CASSLSGTTNEKLFF. The genes are TRBV7-2 and TRBJ1-4; a possible D gene is TRBD1 (5 bases). This CDR3 comprises 15 residues. CDR1 and CDR2 (germline): SGHTA, FQGNSA. The V end lost 5 bases, the J end lost 0 bases, and 10 bases lay between the germline ends.

This clone was counted between two and nine times. The CDR3 reads CAWSAGGGRTDTQYF. The DNA of the CDR3 is TGTGCCTGGAGTGCCGGAGGGGGGCGCACAGATACGCAGTATTTT. The chain carries TRBV30 and TRBJ2-3, with D perhaps being TRBD1 or TRBD2 (6 bases each). The germline CDR1 and CDR2 sequences are GTSNPN and SVGIG (reference sequence). The CDR3 consists of 15 residues. V lost 1 base and J 1 base, leaving 12 bases between the germline ends.

The rearrangement uses TRBV5-4 and TRBJ2-3; D is unresolved. Trimming pared 4 bases from V and 2 bases from J, leaving 2 bases between. The V gene's germline CDR1 is SGHNT and CDR2 YYREEE (reference sequence). This CDR3 spans 11 amino acids. The CDR3 loop is CASSHTDTQYF. DNA of the CDR3: TGTGCCAGCAGCCACACAGATACGCAGTATTTT.

The V gene is TRBV29-1, the J gene TRBJ2-1, with a weak D call TRBD2 (5 bases). Germline loops: CDR1 SQVTM, CDR2 ANQGSEA. CDR3 size: 17 residues. V shed 4 bases and J shed 5 bases, with 24 bases lying between them. CDR3 loop: CSVVRTRRALGDNEQFF. The CDR3 DNA reads TGCAGCGTTGTACGGACTCGGCGGGCCCTCGGGGACAATGAGCAGTTCTTC.

This clone was seen only a few times. The rearrangement joins TRBV7-2 to TRBJ2-1, with a weak D call TRBD2 (6 bases). Germline CDR1 reads SGHTA; CDR2 reads FQGNSA. V lost 4 bases, J lost 3 bases, and 10 bases lay in between. The CDR3 is 14 residues long. CDR3 loop: CASSSRDFYNEQFF. CDR3 in DNA: TGTGCCAGCAGCTCCCGGGACTTCTACAATGAGCAGTTCTTC.

The chain is built from TRBV5-8 and TRBJ2-1, with 8 bases identical to TRBD1. CDR3 length equals 13 residues. V shed 3 bases and J 6 bases; nucleotides not matched to a gene: 2. Per the germline V gene, CDR1 is SGHTS and CDR2 is YDEGEE. This chain's CDR3 is CASSSDRANEQFF. The CDR3 bases are TGTGCCAGCAGCTCGGACAGGGCCAATGAGCAGTTCTTC.

This clone was detected a few times. The chain carries TRBV25-1 and TRBJ2-5, with D possibly being TRBD2 (6 bases). The germline CDR1 and CDR2 sequences are MGHDK and SYGVNS. The CDR3 has 17 residues. Trimming took off 1 base at V and 0 bases at J, with 15 bases between the two ends. CDR3 in amino acids: CASSESGLRRDQETQYF. The CDR3 DNA sequence: TGTGCCAGCAGTGAATCGGGGTTGCGGAGGGACCAAGAGACCCAGTACTTC.

This clone has more than one count but fewer than ten. The rearrangement uses TRBV29-1 and TRBJ2-7; D unclear. Germline CDR1 reads SQVTM; CDR2 reads ANQGSEA. The CDR3 extends over 11 amino acids. V gave up 3 bases and J gave up 3 bases, with 6 bases separating them. DNA of the CDR3: TGCAGCGTTGACTTCGGCTACGAGCAGTACTTC. This gives the protein CSVDFGYEQYF.

The chain has TRBV29-1 and TRBJ1-1; 8 bases are shared with TRBD1. CDR3 length: 10 amino acids. V dropped 6 bases and J dropped 10; count of bases not matched to a gene: 4. Germline lookup yields CDR1 SQVTM and CDR2 ANQGSEA. CDR3 bases: TGCAGCGTGGACAGGGTGCGAGCTTTCTTT. It specifies CSVDRVRAFF. Combining the CDR3 with reference TRBV29-1 and TRBJ1-1 gives the whole variable domain SAVISQKPSRDICQRGTSLTIQCQVDSQVTMMFWYRQQPGQSLTLIATANQGSEATYESGFVIDKFPISRPNLTFSTLTVSNMSPEDSSIYLCSVDRVRAFFGQGTRLTVV.

The rearrangement joins TRBV7-9 to TRBJ2-1; 9 nucleotides align to TRBD2. The V gene's germline CDR1 is SEHNR and CDR2 FQNEAQ (reference sequence). The CDR3 loop spans 16 amino acids. J was trimmed by 4 bases and V by 3 bases; bases with no gene match: 7. The CDR3 is CASSFRGLAPYNEQFF. The CDR3 DNA is TGTGCCAGCAGCTTCCGGGGACTAGCCCCTTACAATGAGCAGTTCTTC.

This clone has just a few counts. The chain combines TRBV9 with TRBJ2-1, with a weak D call TRBD2 (6 bases). The CDR3 spans 15 residues. From germline, CDR1 is SGDLS and CDR2 YYNGEE. V dropped 0 bases and J dropped 8 bases, with 15 bases sitting between them. CDR3: CASSVATGTVDEQFF. The DNA for the CDR3 is TGTGCCAGCAGCGTAGCTACGGGGACTGTCGATGAGCAGTTCTTC. The full variable domain, its missing parts supplied by reference TRBV9 and TRBJ2-1, is DSGVTQTPKHLITATGQRVTLRCSPRSGDLSVYWYQQSLDQGLQFLIQYYNGEERAKGNILERFSAQQFPDLHSELNLSSLELGDSALYFCASSVATGTVDEQFFGPGTRLTVL.

The chain uses TRBV11-2 and TRBJ2-1; D is unresolved. The germline CDR1 and CDR2 sequences are SGHAT and FQNNGV. The CDR3 runs 12 residues. Trimming pared 5 bases from V and 15 bases from J, leaving 17 bases between. For the CDR3, the DNA is TGTGCCAGCAGCCCTTTTGGAATAGGATGGTTCTTC. This sequence encodes CASSPFGIGWFF.

V and J are TRBV7-9 and TRBJ1-1, with a weak D call TRBD1 (5 bases). This CDR3 has 16 amino acids. Germline CDR1 and CDR2: SEHNR and FQNEAQ (reference sequence). The V end lost 7 bases, the J end lost 1 base, and 19 bases lay between the germline ends. CDR3 DNA: TGTGCCAGCACCCTTATGGGGCCAAGCGGGAACACTGAAGCTTTCTTT. Translated: CASTLMGPSGNTEAFF.

The rearrangement joins TRBV6-1 to TRBJ1-5; D may be TRBD1 (5 bases). The CDR3 runs 14 residues. CDR1 is MNHNS and CDR2 is SASEGT in the germline V gene. V was pared by 4 bases and J by 11 bases, with 18 bases between. Here the CDR3 reads CASSAGPFPGAQHF. CDR3 in DNA: TGTGCCAGCAGTGCAGGGCCCTTCCCCGGGGCCCAGCATTTT.

This clone was detected only a few times. The same CDR3 is also encoded by other DNA sequences in this sample. V is TRBV5-1 and J is TRBJ2-3; 10 bases align to TRBD2. From germline, CDR1 is SGHRS and CDR2 YFSETQ. V dropped 4 bases and J dropped 1; count of bases not matched to a gene: 3. This CDR3 is built from 15 residues. The CDR3 is CASSLGTSGTDTQYF. The CDR3 DNA reads as TGCGCCAGCAGCCTTGGGACTAGCGGCACAGATACGCAGTATTTT.

Notes on this clone: The sample carries other DNA sequences with the same CDR3. The rearrangement joins TRBV4-3 to TRBJ2-3; D possibly corresponds to TRBD1 (6 bases). Trimming cost V 0 bases and J 1 base, with 11 bases left between them. This CDR3 is 16 amino acids long. The germline V gene encodes CDR1 LGHNA and CDR2 YSLEER. The DNA for the CDR3 is TGCGCCAGCAGCCAAGATCAGGCAGGGGGCACAGATACGCAGTATTTT. Its protein is CASSQDQAGGTDTQYF.

A few counts support this clone. This chain connects TRBV29-1 to TRBJ1-2, with 8 bases fitting TRBD1. The CDR3 consists of 13 residues. V lost 5 bases and J lost 2; bases outside the gene matches: 4. Per the germline V gene, CDR1 is SQVTM and CDR2 is ANQGSEA. The CDR3 DNA sequence: TGCAGCGTTCGTCGACAGGGGAACTATGGCTACACCTTC. Translating gives CSVRRQGNYGYTF. Drawing the rest from reference TRBV29-1 and TRBJ1-2, the complete variable domain is SAVISQKPSRDICQRGTSLTIQCQVDSQVTMMFWYRQQPGQSLTLIATANQGSEATYESGFVIDKFPISRPNLTFSTLTVSNMSPEDSSIYLCSVRRQGNYGYTFGSGTRLTVV.

The rearrangement joins TRBV10-3 to TRBJ2-7, with 9 positions matching TRBD2. J lost 2 bases, V lost 9 bases, and 5 bases had no gene match. Per germline, CDR1 ENHRY and CDR2 SYGVKD. CDR3 length: 13 residues. In DNA, the CDR3 is TGTGCCATAGCATTAGCGGGAGCCTACGAGCAGTACTTC. As protein: CAIALAGAYEQYF.

For this clone: Other DNA sequences of this sample code for an identical CDR3. V gene TRBV30 combines with J gene TRBJ1-5; unclear D gene. The CDR3 consists of 13 residues. V was cut by 3 bases and J by 2 bases, with 8 bases left in between. In germline, CDR1 is GTSNPN, CDR2 SVGIG (reference sequence). The CDR3 region is CAWRGRGNQPQHF. The CDR3 region has the DNA TGTGCCTGGAGGGGTAGGGGCAATCAGCCCCAGCATTTT. The entire variable domain, with the rest obtained from reference TRBV30 and TRBJ1-5, is as follows: SQTIHQWPATLVQPVGSPLSLECTVEGTSNPNLYWYRQAAGRGLQLLFYSVGIGQISSEVPQNLSASRPQDRQFILSSKKLLLSDSGFYLCAWRGRGNQPQHFGDGTRLSIL.

The gene calls are TRBV29-1 and TRBJ2-7, with 13 bases matching TRBD2. Trimming at V came to 4 bases and at J to 4 bases, leaving 7 bases not matched to a gene. The CDR3 covers 15 residues. The germline gives CDR1 SQVTM, CDR2 ANQGSEA. CDR3 coding DNA: TGCAGCGTTGCACTAGCGGGAGGGCCCTCGTACGAGCAGTACTTC. The encoded protein is CSVALAGGPSYEQYF.

The CDR3: CASSPVNPSSTEAFF. Written as DNA, the CDR3 is TGTGCCAGCTCACCAGTGAACCCTTCGAGCACTGAAGCTTTCTTT. This chain connects TRBV18 to TRBJ1-1, with D hard to call. The V gene lost 2 bases and the J gene lost 4 bases, with 14 bases spanning the gap. The CDR3 has 15 amino acids. Looked up from germline, CDR1 is KGHSH and CDR2 is LQKENI.